Listed here are 5 T cell receptor beta chains from one sample, sequenced in a study of blood T cell repertoires in COVID-19. Produced via immunoSEQ multiplex PCR; TCRdb's table is partial and in-frame only. The sample lists about 240,000 clones, approximately 83% occurring once. Sequences were obtained from PBMCs or T cells enriched from blood (not recorded which). All receptors derive from a woman in her thirties or forties with acute COVID-19.

The chain joins TRBV19 to TRBJ2-5; 9 bases are a match to TRBD1. The CDR3 covers 16 residues. Germline V gives CDR1 LNHDA, CDR2 SQIVND (reference sequence). J was trimmed by 4 bases and V by 6 bases; bases with no gene match: 12. CDR3 in amino acids: CASRSTGTGTRETQYF. CDR3 bases: TGTGCCAGTAGGTCGACCGGGACAGGGACGCGAGAGACCCAGTACTTC.

The table lists this clone with a few counts. This rearrangement joins TRBV5-1 to TRBJ2-3, with 8 bases that match TRBD1. This CDR3 has 16 amino acids. V dropped 5 bases and J dropped 4; count of bases not matched to a gene: 12. Germline V CDR1 and CDR2: SGHRS, YFSETQ. CDR3 region: CASSVSGQGSPDTQYF. CDR3 bases: TGCGCCAGCAGTGTGAGTGGACAGGGTTCCCCAGATACGCAGTATTTT.

A word on this clone: The junction departs from the called germline gene at one end, perhaps through a read error. This chain joins TRBV2 and TRBJ1-6; 7 bases match TRBD1. Germline CDR1 and CDR2: SNHLY and FYNNEI. This CDR3 is built from 12 residues. CDR3 sequence reads: CASSESKTGLPF. CDR3 sequence (DNA): TGTGCCAGCAGTGAATCAAAGACAGGGCTGCCCTTT.

This clone occurred a few times. This sequence joins TRBV14 and TRBJ2-7; 12 nucleotides align to TRBD2. The length of the CDR3 is 17 residues. Trimming cost V 4 bases and J 0 bases; bases outside gene matches: 7. CDR1 is SGHDN and CDR2 is FVKESK in the germline V gene. CDR3 nucleotides: TGTGCCAGCAGCCCCCATGTACTAGCGGGAGGCTCCTACGAGCAGTACTTC. Its translation: CASSPHVLAGGSYEQYF.

This chain uses TRBV19 with TRBJ1-1; no reliable D call. The CDR3 is 16 residues long. V shed 8 bases and J shed 0 bases, with 19 bases lying between them. Per the germline V gene, CDR1 is LNHDA and CDR2 is SQIVND (reference sequence). CDR3 DNA: TGTGCCAGTCAAACTCTCACGTCACGAATGAACACTGAAGCTTTCTTT. It is translated as CASQTLTSRMNTEAFF.